This T cell receptor beta chain came from a study of blood T cell repertoires in COVID-19 (dated by TCRdb to about 2020). With regard to the full study: The collaborator samples originated in the United States, Italy and Spain and spanned the acute and convalescent phases of COVID-19. The samples were drawn from the first 160 participants of the ongoing ImmuneRACE study and from 950 to 1,500 subjects provided by 6 global collaborators. The dataset comprised deeply sampled blood TCRbeta repertoires from subjects exposed to, actively infected with, or recovered from COVID-19. Sample metadata almost always included a de-identified subject ID, COVID-19 status, age in years and sex. The repertoires were released in a freely available public database intended as a resource for research on the immune response to SARS-CoV-2. Where available, HLA class I and class II types were taken from metadata supplied by the sample provider and were not determined by assay-based typing. The material from the prospective study consisted of cDNA or gDNA derived from T cells, B-cell-depleted T cells, or PBMCs. General conclusions and limits of the study: How much clinical and demographic metadata was included differed by source and by participant, and the metadata was provided uncurated.

Taken from the germline V gene, the CDR1 and CDR2 loops are LGHNA and YSLEER. V is cut by 0 bases and J by 4 bases, and the space between the germline ends is 12 bases. Counted from cysteine to phenylalanine, this CDR3 has 15 amino acids. CDR3 DNA only is kept here, 45 bases in frame from base 1. Details on this clone: No antigen is known for it. No much larger clone exists at a distance of one base, and base qualities are not known.

Collaborating institutions collected whole blood in K2EDTA tubes following their own protocols. Collaborator samples were shipped for TCRbeta analysis as frozen whole blood, isolated PBMCs, or DNA extracted from either sample type. The immunoSEQ Assay, a bias-controlled multiplex PCR, was used to amplify TCRbeta CDR3 regions from genomic DNA. On the authors' methods: Within the assay, amplification of reference gene primers was used to estimate how many nucleated cells each sample contained. To quantify the absolute abundance of each unique TCRbeta CDR3 rearrangement, sequence reads were collapsed and filtered. For each sample, productive Simpson clonality was calculated as the square root of Simpson's diversity index across productive rearrangements. Imported from immuneACCESS, the table was reduced by TCRdb to in-frame sequences with V and J called. These copies leave out some clones; in studies compared against another copy, an unresolved V gene accounts for under half, and the cause of the remainder is not known. The V and J calls and clone size come from that table; D and trimming were worked out from the DNA. The sample profile shows 150,000 or so clones; around four fifths of them were found once. The ten top clones hold about a fifth of the sample.

Here the chain combines TRBV4-3 and TRBJ1-2; the D gene is perhaps TRBD1, from 5 matching bases. The origin of this receptor is a woman older than 75 with acute or convalescent COVID-19. The sequencing input was peripheral blood. The nucleotide sequence is given as TGCGCCAGCAGCCAAGATCGTGGAGGGGTCTATGGCTACACCTTC. Translated, this is CASSQDRGGVYGYTF.